The entry below describes one TCR beta chain. Its antigen is unidentified. Clones were sequenced by immunoSEQ multiplex PCR, and TCRdb holds only the in-frame ones, with some missing. Among roughly 14,000 clones listed, around 72% were seen once. This sample was included in a study of vaccination effects on CD4 cells after COVID-19. Background on the study: The second dose preceded post-vaccine samples by a median of 72 days.

Germline CDR1 reads MGHRA; CDR2 reads YSYEKL. V dropped 0 bases and J dropped 1 base, with 10 bases sitting between them. This CDR3 is 16 amino acids long. Within the ViraFEST assay, antigen-specific CD4+ T cells underwent expansion with viral peptide pools prior to sequencing. Once cultured for around 11 days, the cells underwent separation to obtain CD4+ T cells. As their vaccination, participants received two doses of either BNT162b2 or mRNA-1273. This receptor was obtained from a human donor who received a COVID-19 vaccine. The chain links TRBV4-1 to TRBJ2-1; D gene ambiguous. The starting material was CD4+ T cells from PBMCs cultured with SARS-CoV-2 spike peptides, obtained after COVID-19 vaccination. This chain's CDR3 is CASSQEGRGSYNEQFF. The DNA for the CDR3 is TGCGCCAGCAGCCAAGAAGGTCGAGGTTCCTACAATGAGCAGTTCTTC.